Described below is a single T cell receptor (beta chain) sequence and its context. Its antigen is undetermined. One base separates it from a far larger clone, so it is likely a read error. These data are taken from a study of cytomegalovirus exposure and HLA in healthy donors. Study as a whole: Tens of millions of unique TCRs from HLA-typed donors were held in an early release of data. Genotyping showed 81% of over 350 donors falling in the Caucasian-associated ancestry cluster.

V was clipped by 5 bases and J by 9 bases; unmatched bases: 11. Germline values: CDR1 PRHDT, CDR2 FYEKMQ (reference sequence). The CDR3 is 15 residues long. Study outcomes and limitations: At a 0.05 false discovery rate, a later analysis found around 15,000 TCR beta sequences to be associated with HLA alleles. Reports credit the classifier with highly specific, highly sensitive diagnosis of cytomegalovirus status.

A multiplex PCR was run with 60 Vbeta primers and 13 Jbeta primers. TCRdb keeps only in-frame clones here, not all; method: immunoSEQ multiplex PCR. The sample holds about 120,000 clones, around four fifths seen once. Input material: PBMCs. This clonotype originated in a man between 18 and 29 years old in good health and CMV-seropositive. The chain uses TRBV13 and TRBJ1-4; TRBD1 matches 8 bases. DNA of the CDR3: TGTGCCAGCAGCCCCCCCAGGGGGCGATGGCAAAAACTGTTTTTT. Translated, it gives CASSPPRGRWQKLFF.